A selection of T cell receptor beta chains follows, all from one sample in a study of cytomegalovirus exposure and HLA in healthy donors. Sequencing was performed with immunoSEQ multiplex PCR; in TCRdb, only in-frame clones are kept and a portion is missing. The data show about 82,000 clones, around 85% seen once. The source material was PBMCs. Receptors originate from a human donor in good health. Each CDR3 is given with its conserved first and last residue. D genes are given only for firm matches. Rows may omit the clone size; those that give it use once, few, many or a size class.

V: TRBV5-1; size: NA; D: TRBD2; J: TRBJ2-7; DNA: TGCGCCAGCAGCTTTATGGTCGGGGGGGCCCTAACCTACGAGCAGTACTTC; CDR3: CASSFMVGGALTYEQYF
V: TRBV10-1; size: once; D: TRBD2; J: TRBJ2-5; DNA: TGCGCCAGCAGTCGTGGGACTAGCGGGGGGGCCTTCGGCGAGACCCAGTACTTC; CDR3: CASSRGTSGGAFGETQYF
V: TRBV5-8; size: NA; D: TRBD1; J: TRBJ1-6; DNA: TGTGCCAGCAGCTTGTCGCAGGGGGCATCACCCCTCCACTTT; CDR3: CASSLSQGASPLHF
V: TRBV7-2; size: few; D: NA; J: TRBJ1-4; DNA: TGTGCCAGCAGCGTCGGGGGTGGGGAAAAACTGTTTTTT; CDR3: CASSVGGGEKLFF
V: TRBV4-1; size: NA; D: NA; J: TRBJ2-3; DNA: TGCGCCAGCAGCCAAGATCCGGTGTATACGCAGTATTTT; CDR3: CASSQDPVYTQYF
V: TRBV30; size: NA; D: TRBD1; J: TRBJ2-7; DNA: TGTGCCTGGAGTGCGGACCGGGACAGCTCCCTCACCGAGCAGTACTTC; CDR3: CAWSADRDSSLTEQYF
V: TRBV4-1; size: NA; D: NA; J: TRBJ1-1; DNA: TGCGCCAGCAGCCAAGAGTCGAGGAGGAACACTGAAGCTTTCTTT; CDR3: CASSQESRRNTEAFF
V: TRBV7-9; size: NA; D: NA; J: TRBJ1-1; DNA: TGTGCCACCGCGACGGTTCTCCTCAGGGGCACTGAAGCTTTCTTT; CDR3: CATATVLLRGTEAFF
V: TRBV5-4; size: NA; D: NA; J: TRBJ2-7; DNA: TGTGCCAGCAGCTTGGCACAGTCATACGAGCAGTACTTC; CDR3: CASSLAQSYEQYF
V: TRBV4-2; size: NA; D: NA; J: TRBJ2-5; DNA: TGTGCCAGCAGCCAAGAATATGGCGGGTCTCAAGAGACCCAGTACTTC; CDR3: CASSQEYGGSQETQYF
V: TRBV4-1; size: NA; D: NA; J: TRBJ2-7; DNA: TGCGCCAGCAGCCAACTTCTCCGAAAGGGGCCTGTCTACGAGCAGTACTTC; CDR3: CASSQLLRKGPVYEQYF
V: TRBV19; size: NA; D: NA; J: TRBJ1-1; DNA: TGTGCCAGTAGTATAGGGACAGTTCCGAATGCTTTCTTT; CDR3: CASSIGTVPNAFF
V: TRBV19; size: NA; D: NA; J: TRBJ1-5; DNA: TGTGCCAGCGAGCCTCAACGGGGACAGCCCCAGCATTTT; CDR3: CASEPQRGQPQHF
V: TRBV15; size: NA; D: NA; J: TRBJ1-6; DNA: TGTGCCACCGGCAGAGATGGGACTTATAATTCACCCCTCCACTTT; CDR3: CATGRDGTYNSPLHF
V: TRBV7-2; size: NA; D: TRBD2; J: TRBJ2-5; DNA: TGTGCCAGCAGCTCAACGGGGGGGGAAAAAGAGACCCAGTACTTC; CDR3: CASSSTGGEKETQYF